Detailed here is one T cell receptor beta chain. These data belong to a study of control samples from healthy donors and cancer patients. Clones were read by immunoSEQ multiplex PCR, and TCRdb kept only the in-frame ones, dropping some. Of about 59,000 clones in the sample, more than 85% were seen once. Germline V CDR1 and CDR2: MNHNY, SVGAGI (reference sequence). This CDR3 region has 14 residues. Trimming took 3 bases from V and 6 from J; bases not matched to a gene: 8. The sequence was collected from a man aged 40-49 years with colorectal cancer. The rearrangement links TRBV6-6 to TRBJ2-7, with 7 positions matching TRBD2. The sequenced material came from PBMCs. The CDR3 nucleotides read TGTGCCAGCAGTTATATAGGGAGGGATGGCGAGCAGTACTTC. It codes for CASSYIGRDGEQYF.